This T cell receptor beta chain was observed in a study of CD8 T cells in Susac syndrome. Study as a whole: Intravenous immunoglobulin alone or corticosteroids were being given to patients with Susac syndrome at blood draw, unless they were therapy-naive.

This CDR3 spans 13 amino acids. Trimming shortened V by 6 bases and J by 3 bases, and 8 bases separated the two germline ends. RNA was extracted with the RNeasy kit, and a quantity of roughly 0.5 to 1 ug was reverse transcribed using random hexamers. TCRdb independently ran MiXCR on the immunoSEQ multiplex PCR reads; one entry per CDR3 protein. The sample consists of some 110,000 distinct CDR3 sequences, roughly 95% of them appearing once. This rearrangement joins TRBV12-3 or TRBV12-4 to TRBJ2-2, with D hard to call. The sequence derives from a human donor with Susac syndrome. The sample consisted of CD4+ T cells from PBMCs. In DNA, the CDR3 is TGTGCCAGCAGGAAACAAGACACCGGGGAGCTGTTTTTT. Translated, it gives CASRKQDTGELFF.